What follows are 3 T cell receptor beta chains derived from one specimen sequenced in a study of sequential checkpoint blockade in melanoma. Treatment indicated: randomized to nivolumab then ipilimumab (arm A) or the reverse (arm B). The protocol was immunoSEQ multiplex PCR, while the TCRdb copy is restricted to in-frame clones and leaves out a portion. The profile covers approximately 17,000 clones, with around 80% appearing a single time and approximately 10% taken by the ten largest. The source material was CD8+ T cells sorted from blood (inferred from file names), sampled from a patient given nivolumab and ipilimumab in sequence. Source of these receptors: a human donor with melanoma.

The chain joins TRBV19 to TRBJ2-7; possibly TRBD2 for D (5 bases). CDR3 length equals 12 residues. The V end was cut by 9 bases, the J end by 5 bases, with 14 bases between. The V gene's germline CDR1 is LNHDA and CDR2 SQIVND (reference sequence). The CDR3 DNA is TGTGCCAGCCGAGAGCCGGGAAACGAGCAGTACTTC. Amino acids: CASREPGNEQYF. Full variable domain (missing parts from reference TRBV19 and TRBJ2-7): DGGITQSPKYLFRKEGQNVTLSCEQNLNHDAMYWYRQDPGQGLRLIYYSQIVNDFQKGDIAEGYSVSREKKESFPLTVTSAQKNPTAFYLCASREPGNEQYFGPGTRLTVT.

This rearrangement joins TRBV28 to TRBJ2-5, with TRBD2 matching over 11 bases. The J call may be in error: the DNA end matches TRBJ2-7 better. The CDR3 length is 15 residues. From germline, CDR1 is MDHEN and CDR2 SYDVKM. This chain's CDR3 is CASSTLAGGQNEQYF. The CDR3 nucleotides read TGTGCCAGCAGTACGCTAGCGGGAGGACAGAACGAGCAGTACTTC.

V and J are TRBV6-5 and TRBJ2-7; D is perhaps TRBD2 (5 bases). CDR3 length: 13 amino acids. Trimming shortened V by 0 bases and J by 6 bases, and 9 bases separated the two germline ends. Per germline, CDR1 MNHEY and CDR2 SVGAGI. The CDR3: CASSYSAGLEQYF. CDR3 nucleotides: TGTGCCAGCAGTTACTCTGCGGGTCTCGAGCAGTACTTC.